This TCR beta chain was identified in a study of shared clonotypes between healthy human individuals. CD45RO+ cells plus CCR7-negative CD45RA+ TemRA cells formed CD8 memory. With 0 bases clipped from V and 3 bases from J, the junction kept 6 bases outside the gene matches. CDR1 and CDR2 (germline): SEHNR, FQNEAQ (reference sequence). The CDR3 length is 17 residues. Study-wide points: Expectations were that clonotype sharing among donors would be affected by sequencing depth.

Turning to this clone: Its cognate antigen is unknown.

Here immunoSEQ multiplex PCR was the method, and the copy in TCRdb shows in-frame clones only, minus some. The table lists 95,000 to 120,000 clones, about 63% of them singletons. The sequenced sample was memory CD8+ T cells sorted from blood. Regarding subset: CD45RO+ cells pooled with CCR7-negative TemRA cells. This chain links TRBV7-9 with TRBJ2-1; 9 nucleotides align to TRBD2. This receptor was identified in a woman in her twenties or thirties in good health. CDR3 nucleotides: TGTGCCAGCAGCTTAGCGGGGACTAGCCAATACTACAATGAGCAGTTCTTC. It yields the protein CASSLAGTSQYYNEQFF. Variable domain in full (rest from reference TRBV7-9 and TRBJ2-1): DTGVSQNPRHKITKRGQNVTFRCDPISEHNRLYWYRQTLGQGPEFLTYFQNEAQLEKSRLLSDRFSAERPKGSFSTLEIQRTEQGDSAMYLCASSLAGTSQYYNEQFFGPGTRLTVL.